A single sample gave rise to the 11 T cell receptor beta chains below, sequenced in a study of control samples from healthy donors and cancer patients. Clones were read by immunoSEQ multiplex PCR, and TCRdb kept only the in-frame ones, dropping some. The table records about 100,000 clones, 75% to 90% of them present only once. The sequencing input was blood. All receptors come from a young man in good health.

The chain recombines TRBV15 with TRBJ1-2; D not resolved. Looked up from germline, CDR1 is LNHNV and CDR2 is YYDKDF (reference sequence). The CDR3 runs to 14 residues. V was clipped by 0 bases and J by 4 bases, with 9 bases between them. The CDR3 region has the DNA TGTGCCACCAGCAGAGATCGGGATGCCTATGGCTACACCTTC. As protein: CATSRDRDAYGYTF.

The V and J genes are TRBV19 and TRBJ2-1; the match to TRBD2 covers 10 bases. The CDR3 is 16 residues long. J was trimmed by 4 bases and V by 0 bases; bases with no gene match: 3. Germline CDR1 LNHDA, CDR2 SQIVND (reference sequence). CDR3 DNA sequence: TGTGCCAGTAGTATAGATCTAGCGGGGGTTTACAATGAGCAGTTCTTC. It translates to CASSIDLAGVYNEQFF.

V and J are TRBV5-4 and TRBJ1-1; D is unclear. V was cut by 4 bases and J by 5 bases, with 15 bases left in between. CDR3 size: 14 residues. Germline CDR1 SGHNT, CDR2 YYREEE (reference sequence). CDR3 amino acids: CASSREWDGTEAFF. The CDR3, as DNA: TGTGCCAGCAGCCGGGAATGGGATGGGACTGAAGCTTTCTTT.

The chain couples TRBV2 to TRBJ2-2; TRBD2 matches at 9 bases. The CDR3 is 17 amino acids. V dropped 7 bases and J dropped 0; count of bases not matched to a gene: 9. From germline, CDR1 is SNHLY and CDR2 FYNNEI. CDR3 sequence (DNA): TGTGCCAGCACCGAGGGCGGGGGGGCCTCGAACACCGGGGAGCTGTTTTTT. This sequence encodes CASTEGGGASNTGELFF.

V gene TRBV19 combines with J gene TRBJ2-5; D may correspond to TRBD1 or TRBD2 (6 bases each). This CDR3 is built from 14 residues. V lost 3 bases and J 4 bases, leaving 12 bases between the germline ends. From germline, CDR1 is LNHDA and CDR2 SQIVND (reference sequence). The CDR3 DNA reads TGTGCCAGTAGTATCGGCGGGACAACAGAGACCCAGTACTTC. The encoded protein is CASSIGGTTETQYF.

This clone was counted only a few times. The J gene is TRBJ1-2, the V gene TRBV30; D might be TRBD1 (6 bases). The germline V and J ends were trimmed by 4 bases and 6 bases, with 15 bases remaining between them. CDR3 length: 13 residues. From germline, CDR1 is GTSNPN and CDR2 SVGIG (reference sequence). As DNA, the CDR3 is TGTGCCTGGACTACACGGGCAGGGGATGGCTACACCTTC. Translating gives CAWTTRAGDGYTF.

The V and J genes are TRBV6-5 and TRBJ2-1; weak D call: TRBD2 (6 bases). The germline gives CDR1 MNHEY, CDR2 SVGAGI. The CDR3 spans 13 residues. Trimming left V 6 bases short and J 7 bases short, with 13 bases between. The CDR3 nucleotides read TGTGCCAGCAGCCGGCCTGGGGGGAATGAGCAGTTCTTC. Translating it yields CASSRPGGNEQFF.

The chain is built from TRBV3-1 (or the pseudogene TRBV3-2) and TRBJ1-4; D gene uncertain. V lost 4 bases, J lost 4 bases, and 7 bases lay in between. The CDR3 is 13 amino acids. From germline, CDR1 is LGHDT and CDR2 YNNKEL (reference sequence). Written as DNA, the CDR3 is TGTGCCAGCAGCCGGGCCCTTAATGAAAAACTGTTTTTT. It yields the protein CASSRALNEKLFF.

In this sample, this clone turned up a few times. The CDR3 reads CAGWDFRNYGYTF. CDR3 nucleotide sequence: TGTGCCGGCTGGGACTTTCGAAACTATGGCTACACCTTC. The chain is built from TRBV30 and TRBJ1-2; D may be TRBD1 (5 bases). Germline V gene sequence: CDR1 GTSNPN, CDR2 SVGIG (reference sequence). CDR3 size: 13 residues. Trimming shortened V by 8 bases and J by 2 bases, and 15 bases separated the two germline ends.

This clone was counted once. The V gene is TRBV5-6, the J gene TRBJ1-2, with D tentatively TRBD1 (6 bases). The ends were cut back, 2 bases at V and 13 bases at J, with 15 bases in the middle. The CDR3 consists of 12 residues. From germline, CDR1 is SGHDT and CDR2 YYEEEE. CDR3 sequence reads: CASSFWTDQFTF. For the CDR3, the DNA is TGTGCCAGCAGCTTTTGGACAGACCAATTCACCTTC.

V is TRBV6-1 and J is TRBJ1-1, with TRBD1 as a possible D gene (6 bases). Germline-derived CDR1 and CDR2 are MNHNS and SASEGT. This CDR3 region has 12 residues. Trimming took off 3 bases at V and 11 bases at J, with 13 bases between the two ends. The CDR3 region is CASSDGGLGAFF. CDR3 DNA: TGTGCCAGCAGTGACGGGGGGCTAGGGGCTTTCTTT.